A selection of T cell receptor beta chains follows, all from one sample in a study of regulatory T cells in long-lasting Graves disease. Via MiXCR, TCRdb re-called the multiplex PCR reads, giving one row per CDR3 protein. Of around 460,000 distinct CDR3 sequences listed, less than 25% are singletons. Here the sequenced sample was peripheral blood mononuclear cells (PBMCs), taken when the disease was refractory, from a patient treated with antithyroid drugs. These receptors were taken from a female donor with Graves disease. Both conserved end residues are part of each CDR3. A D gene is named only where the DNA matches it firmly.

CDR3 protein: CASSTGGFGEAFF; V gene: TRBV27; D gene: TRBD1; J gene: TRBJ1-1
CDR3 protein: CASSQDSLAGGLYNEQFF; V gene: TRBV3-1; D gene: TRBD2; J gene: TRBJ2-1
CDR3 protein: CASKSRLPPLGEQVYEQYF; V gene: TRBV6-2/TRBV6-3; D gene: NA; J gene: TRBJ2-7
CDR3 protein: CAISPGQGRQPQHF; V gene: TRBV10-3; D gene: TRBD1; J gene: TRBJ1-5
CDR3 protein: CASSYPGGLTEAFF; V gene: TRBV6-5; D gene: NA; J gene: TRBJ1-1
CDR3 protein: CSALPTGGLIAFF; V gene: TRBV29-1; D gene: TRBD1; J gene: TRBJ1-1
CDR3 protein: CASSQRGQGRTEAFF; V gene: TRBV4-1; D gene: TRBD1; J gene: TRBJ1-1
CDR3 protein: CASSPGGRSSPLHF; V gene: TRBV28; D gene: TRBD1; J gene: TRBJ1-6
CDR3 protein: CASSGGGKNIQYF; V gene: TRBV27; D gene: NA; J gene: TRBJ2-4
CDR3 protein: CASSFFLTGGSGELFF; V gene: TRBV28; D gene: TRBD1; J gene: TRBJ2-2
CDR3 protein: CASSLLPPGTGLGEGYTF; V gene: TRBV7-3; D gene: TRBD1; J gene: TRBJ1-2
CDR3 protein: CAWMGTDRFYGYTF; V gene: TRBV30; D gene: TRBD1; J gene: TRBJ1-2
CDR3 protein: CAIQRRNTEAFF; V gene: TRBV10-3; D gene: NA; J gene: TRBJ1-1
CDR3 protein: CASSPPGRVNYGYTF; V gene: TRBV6-1; D gene: NA; J gene: TRBJ1-2
CDR3 protein: CASAPRGVGYEQYF; V gene: TRBV6-1; D gene: TRBD2; J gene: TRBJ2-7
CDR3 protein: CASSQSLTGTGNTEAFF; V gene: TRBV4-3; D gene: TRBD1; J gene: TRBJ1-1
CDR3 protein: CASSLSGAPRRAKNIQYF; V gene: TRBV28; D gene: TRBD2; J gene: TRBJ2-4
CDR3 protein: CASSLRFQARPTYEQYF; V gene: TRBV5-1; D gene: NA; J gene: TRBJ2-7
CDR3 protein: CATSEETGIGYGYTF; V gene: TRBV24-1; D gene: TRBD1; J gene: TRBJ1-2
CDR3 protein: CASSGGTGAFEGYTF; V gene: TRBV5-1; D gene: TRBD1; J gene: TRBJ1-2
CDR3 protein: CASGNRGETEAFF; V gene: TRBV7-2; D gene: TRBD1; J gene: TRBJ1-1
CDR3 protein: CASSVGMGEGNTEAFF; V gene: TRBV9; D gene: NA; J gene: TRBJ1-1
CDR3 protein: CASSLELNTGELFF; V gene: TRBV7-2; D gene: NA; J gene: TRBJ2-2
CDR3 protein: CASTPTDRLLEAFF; V gene: TRBV19; D gene: TRBD1; J gene: TRBJ1-1
CDR3 protein: CASSYRPGPPYEQYF; V gene: TRBV6-9; D gene: NA; J gene: TRBJ2-7
CDR3 protein: CASSPLTYRAPNTGELFF; V gene: TRBV5-5; D gene: NA; J gene: TRBJ2-2
CDR3 protein: CASSLKTVDSNQPQHF; V gene: TRBV7-9; D gene: NA; J gene: TRBJ1-5
CDR3 protein: CASSLGNGGGYTF; V gene: TRBV11-2; D gene: NA; J gene: TRBJ1-2
CDR3 protein: CASSLGTGYEQYF; V gene: TRBV7-2; D gene: NA; J gene: TRBJ2-7
CDR3 protein: CASGGSYEQYF; V gene: TRBV2; D gene: NA; J gene: TRBJ2-7
CDR3 protein: CASSLEPGVRSSYEQYF; V gene: TRBV11-2; D gene: NA; J gene: TRBJ2-7
CDR3 protein: CASSYGSVYQETQYF; V gene: TRBV6-5; D gene: NA; J gene: TRBJ2-5
CDR3 protein: CASSFTDIQGPTEAFF; V gene: TRBV27; D gene: NA; J gene: TRBJ1-1
CDR3 protein: CASSLDEGSYTF; V gene: TRBV5-1; D gene: NA; J gene: TRBJ1-2
CDR3 protein: CASSHGTGRDTQYF; V gene: TRBV7-8; D gene: TRBD1; J gene: TRBJ2-3
CDR3 protein: CASSSIAGADTGELFF; V gene: TRBV7-9; D gene: TRBD2; J gene: TRBJ2-2
CDR3 protein: CATSDLGTGGGYTF; V gene: TRBV24-1; D gene: TRBD1; J gene: TRBJ1-2
CDR3 protein: CASTPTSWGTEAFF; V gene: TRBV19; D gene: NA; J gene: TRBJ1-1
CDR3 protein: CASSQSLQRGGIYEQYF; V gene: TRBV3-1; D gene: TRBD2; J gene: TRBJ2-7
CDR3 protein: CASTEDSRNEKLFF; V gene: TRBV7-9; D gene: NA; J gene: TRBJ1-4
CDR3 protein: CASSNPRGTDTGELFF; V gene: TRBV7-9; D gene: NA; J gene: TRBJ2-2
CDR3 protein: CASSPPGLGNTIYF; V gene: TRBV3-1; D gene: NA; J gene: TRBJ1-3
CDR3 protein: CSVQGDTYEQYF; V gene: TRBV29-1; D gene: TRBD1; J gene: TRBJ2-7
CDR3 protein: CASSLMGAGGNQPQHF; V gene: TRBV7-2; D gene: NA; J gene: TRBJ1-5
CDR3 protein: CASSESGQDSNQPQHF; V gene: TRBV25-1; D gene: TRBD1; J gene: TRBJ1-5
CDR3 protein: CASSLQTGNTIYF; V gene: TRBV27; D gene: NA; J gene: TRBJ1-3
CDR3 protein: CASGDSAGQGLYEQYF; V gene: TRBV12-5; D gene: TRBD1; J gene: TRBJ2-7
CDR3 protein: CSDTQGRNTEAFF; V gene: TRBV29-1; D gene: NA; J gene: TRBJ1-1
CDR3 protein: CASSPRDSRSYEQYF; V gene: TRBV5-1; D gene: TRBD1; J gene: TRBJ2-7
CDR3 protein: CATSDRQQETQYF; V gene: TRBV24-1; D gene: NA; J gene: TRBJ2-5
CDR3 protein: CATSDRERGYTF; V gene: TRBV28; D gene: TRBD1; J gene: TRBJ1-2
CDR3 protein: CASSFGGGTPTDTQYF; V gene: TRBV11-2; D gene: NA; J gene: TRBJ2-3
CDR3 protein: CASSSDKMMTEAFF; V gene: TRBV5-1; D gene: NA; J gene: TRBJ1-1
CDR3 protein: CASSQSQGTEAFF; V gene: TRBV14; D gene: NA; J gene: TRBJ1-1
CDR3 protein: CASRLSLDRGPHTQYF; V gene: TRBV12-3/TRBV12-4; D gene: TRBD1; J gene: TRBJ2-3